The clone carrying this T cell receptor beta chain is a singleton in its sample. Its specificity is unknown. The sample comes from a study of long-term antiretroviral therapy in people with HIV. Study-level points and caveats: Repertoire dominance by clones expanded before ART was seen at all time points. Control repertoires displayed wider CDR3 length ranges than the HIV repertoires.

The V end was cut by 3 bases, the J end by 1 base, with 12 bases between. The CDR3 totals 15 residues. Germline V gene lookup returns CDR1 MNHEY and CDR2 SVGAGI. It was version v3.0 of the immunoSEQ assay that was run at survey level. Sequencing was designed to cover roughly 40,000-55,000 T-cell genomes in each sample. Profiled with immunoSEQ multiplex PCR; TCRdb holds only in-frame clones, not every one. The sample lists 30,000 to 40,000 clones; 65% to 90% were seen once. In the United States, treatment was given to all participants with HIV. This chain joins TRBV6-5 and TRBJ1-1, with D unresolved. Sample: unsorted PBMCs, taken 0.3 years after starting antiretroviral therapy. The source of this sequence is a man aged 18 to 35 with HIV. The CDR3 loop reads CASSYSRGGNTEAFF. The CDR3 DNA follows: TGTGCCAGCAGTTATAGTCGGGGAGGGAACACTGAAGCTTTCTTT.